One T cell receptor (beta chain) is described in this entry. Assay: immunoSEQ multiplex PCR; the TCRdb copy retains only in-frame clones and omits some. The repertoire holds fewer than 70,000 clones, with roughly 84% as singletons. This entry comes from a study of blood T cell repertoires in COVID-19. As for the study in general: COVID-19 samples collected from the United States, Italy and Spain covered acute and convalescent phases. Sources were T cells, B-cell-depleted T cells, or PBMCs; the material itself was cDNA or gDNA.

The V segment lost 1 base and the J segment 2 bases; nucleotides outside the gene matches: 1. The CDR3 has 14 amino acids. CDR1 and CDR2 (germline): SGHNT, YENEEA. The genes are TRBV11-3 and TRBJ2-5, with TRBD2 identical over 7 bases. This TCR came from a man aged 50 to 59 with active COVID-19. Sequencing was done on a sample of peripheral blood. As DNA, the CDR3 is TGTGCCAGCAGCTTAGCGGGAGGACAAGAGACCCAGTACTTC. Its translation is CASSLAGGQETQYF.